The 24 T cell receptor beta chains given below trace back to one sample, sequenced in a study of T cells after yellow fever vaccination. TCRdb re-analysed the 5' RACE reads in MiXCR, keeping a single row per CDR3 protein. The sample holds 300,000 or so distinct CDR3 sequences, 8.5% to 10% seen once. The specimen comprised CD4+ T cells sorted from PBMCs, sampled 5 days after the yellow fever booster vaccination. These receptor sequences come from a man between 18 and 29 years old who received the YFV17D yellow fever vaccine.

This chain links TRBV12-3 or TRBV12-4 with TRBJ1-3; D unresolved. The CDR3 contains 13 residues. Trimming left V 4 bases short and J 8 bases short, with 12 bases between. CDR3 nucleotides: TGTGCCAGCAGTTGGACTGGGCGGGACACCATATATTTT. The encoded protein is CASSWTGRDTIYF.

Only a few counts were recorded for this clonotype. The chain employs TRBV10-2 and TRBJ1-1; maybe TRBD1 (5 bases). Trimming took off 4 bases at V and 5 bases at J, with 14 bases between the two ends. The CDR3 extends over 14 amino acids. CDR1 is WSHSY and CDR2 is SAAADI in the germline V gene. As DNA, the CDR3 is TGCGCCAGCAGTGGACGGGGCGCGTGGACTGAAGCTTTCTTT. This sequence encodes CASSGRGAWTEAFF.

CDR3 in DNA: TGCGCCAGCAGCCAAGAGGGGTACTATGGCTACACCTTC. Translated, it gives CASSQEGYYGYTF. The rearrangement uses TRBV4-3 and TRBJ1-2, with D unclear. There are 13 residues in the CDR3. The germline CDR1 and CDR2 sequences are LGHNA and YSLEER. The V gene lost 0 bases and the J gene lost 3 bases, with 5 bases spanning the gap.

The chain recombines TRBV6-6 with TRBJ1-4, with 11 bases lining up with TRBD1. The J segment lost 6 bases and the V segment lost 6 bases, leaving 6 bases of the junction unmatched. The CDR3 sequence is 15 residues long. The V gene's germline CDR1 is MNHNY and CDR2 SVGAGI (reference sequence). The CDR3 protein is CASRSGTGGHEKLFF. CDR3 DNA: TGTGCCAGCAGGTCCGGGACAGGGGGTCATGAAAAACTGTTTTTT.

The sample holds many counts of this clonotype. The chain is built from TRBV6-5 and TRBJ2-2; 8 nucleotides match TRBD1. V gave up 1 base and J gave up 6 bases; unmatched junction bases: 7. Germline assignment: CDR1 MNHEY and CDR2 SVGAGI. CDR3 length: 16 residues. The CDR3 coding sequence is TGTGCCAGCAGTTACTGGACAGGGAGTGACGCCGGGGAGCTGTTTTTT. Amino acid sequence: CASSYWTGSDAGELFF.

This chain joins TRBV9 and TRBJ1-2; D is undetermined. V shed 0 bases and J shed 1 base, with 4 bases lying between them. CDR1 and CDR2 from the germline V gene are SGDLS and YYNGEE. The length of the CDR3 is 13 residues. The CDR3 loop reads CASSVGVNYGYTF. The CDR3 nucleotides are TGTGCCAGCAGCGTAGGGGTTAACTATGGCTACACCTTC.

This clonotype was observed at least ten times. DNA of the CDR3: TGTGCCAGCAGCACGGGGCTGAGCTCCTACAATGAGCAGTTCTTC. Translation: CASSTGLSSYNEQFF. The chain uses TRBV5-5 and TRBJ2-1; D is perhaps TRBD1 or TRBD2 (5 bases each). This CDR3 is 15 amino acids long. In germline, CDR1 is SGHKS, CDR2 YYEKEE (reference sequence). V was trimmed by 4 bases and J by 0 bases, leaving 11 bases between them.

The chain combines TRBV12-3 or TRBV12-4 with TRBJ2-3; D unresolved. Deletions cut 5 bases from V and 6 bases from J, with 15 bases between. There are 14 residues in the CDR3. CDR3 in DNA: TGTGCCAGCAGTCGGGCAGAGGCGCCCGATACGCAGTATTTT. This gives the protein CASSRAEAPDTQYF.

V usage is TRBV21-1 and J usage is TRBJ2-1; the table assigns TRBD1, which was not confirmed against the DNA. TRBV21-1 is flagged as a pseudogene. The CDR3 sequence is 15 residues long. Here the CDR3 DNA reads TGTGCCAGCGGATTCGGGACGAAGAGCGGAAGTGAGCAGTTCTTC. It codes for CASGFGTKSGSEQFF.

The gene calls are TRBV7-3 and TRBJ1-1; D is ambiguous. The CDR3 has 13 residues. The germline gives CDR1 SGHTA, CDR2 FQGTGA. Trimming pared 5 bases from V and 2 bases from J, leaving 9 bases between. The CDR3 loop reads CASSPYLNTEAFF. The CDR3 DNA reads as TGTGCCAGCAGCCCATATTTAAACACTGAAGCTTTCTTT.

This clonotype was observed many times. Mismatch with germline at one junction end may stem from a read error. The chain couples TRBV7-7 to TRBJ2-5, with D uncertain. The CDR3 loop spans 13 amino acids. Looked up from germline, CDR1 is SSHAT and CDR2 is FNYEAQ (reference sequence). The CDR3: CASSLALRETQYF. The CDR3 DNA sequence: TGTGCTAGCAGCTTAGCTCTACGGGAGACCCAGTACTTC.

This clonotype was picked up a small number of times. The genes are TRBV20-1 and TRBJ1-1; unclear D gene. Trimming cost V 0 bases and J 0 bases, with 17 bases left between them. From germline, CDR1 is DFQATT and CDR2 SNEGSKA (reference sequence). The CDR3 is 17 amino acids. This chain's CDR3 is CSARDFRAGFMNTEAFF. CDR3 coding DNA: TGCAGTGCTAGAGATTTTCGGGCAGGCTTCATGAACACTGAAGCTTTCTTT.

This clonotype was detected many times. The chain joins TRBV20-1 to TRBJ2-7; possible D gene TRBD1, 5 bases. The length of the CDR3 is 14 residues. CDR1 and CDR2 from the germline V gene are DFQATT and SNEGSKA (reference sequence). V was shortened by 6 bases and J by 2 bases, with 17 bases between the two germline ends. The CDR3 DNA reads as TGCAGTGCCAGGGCCCCGGACGGAACCTACGAGCAGTACGTC. This encodes CSARAPDGTYEQYV.

This clonotype was seen more than once but under ten times. The chain has TRBV16 and TRBJ1-4, with TRBD1 identical over 9 bases. CDR1 and CDR2 from the germline V gene are KGHSY and FQNENV. The V segment lost 0 bases and the J segment 6 bases; nucleotides outside the gene matches: 5. This CDR3 comprises 16 residues. CDR3 protein: CASSQSQGQGHEKLFF. The CDR3 nucleotides read TGTGCCAGCAGCCAATCTCAGGGACAGGGCCATGAAAAACTGTTTTTT.

The gene calls are TRBV7-8 and TRBJ1-2, with 8 nucleotides matching TRBD1. Germline V gene lookup returns CDR1 SGHVS and CDR2 FQNEAQ. CDR3 length: 16 amino acids. V lost 3 bases, J lost 4 bases, and 10 bases stayed unmatched. The CDR3 region is CASSFGQGLNGYGYTF. The CDR3 region has the DNA TGTGCCAGCAGCTTTGGACAGGGCCTTAACGGCTATGGCTACACCTTC. Variable domain in full (rest from reference TRBV7-8 and TRBJ1-2): GAGVSQSPRYKVAKRGQDVALRCDPISGHVSLFWYQQALGQGPEFLTYFQNEAQLDKSGLPSDRFFAERPEGSVSTLKIQRTQQEDSAVYLCASSFGQGLNGYGYTFGSGTRLTVV.

This clonotype was seen a handful of times. The gene calls are TRBV20-1 and TRBJ1-5; TRBD1 aligns across 7 bases. The CDR3 extends over 14 amino acids. The V gene's germline CDR1 is DFQATT and CDR2 SNEGSKA (reference sequence). The V segment lost 3 bases and the J segment 7 bases; nucleotides outside the gene matches: 9. CDR3 amino acids: CSAREDRANQPQHF. CDR3 DNA sequence: TGCAGTGCTAGGGAAGACAGGGCTAACCAGCCCCAGCATTTT.

This chain joins TRBV4-1 and TRBJ2-5; D gene unclear. The CDR3 covers 14 residues. V lost 2 bases and J lost 2, with 9 bases in between. Germline CDR1 reads MGHRA; CDR2 reads YSYEKL. CDR3 residues: CASSQRSLQETQYF. The DNA for the CDR3 is TGCGCCAGCAGCCAAAGGTCCCTTCAAGAGACCCAGTACTTC.

This sequence joins TRBV20-1 and TRBJ1-2, with 9 bases fitting TRBD1. Germline values: CDR1 DFQATT, CDR2 SNEGSKA (reference sequence). Trimming took 4 bases from V and 4 from J; bases not matched to a gene: 7. The CDR3 loop spans 14 amino acids. CDR3 sequence reads: CSAIHRGLLYGYTF. The CDR3 nucleotides read TGCAGTGCTATACACAGGGGGCTGCTCTATGGCTACACCTTC.

The rearrangement joins TRBV7-9 to TRBJ2-5; no clear D gene. CDR3 length: 11 residues. Trimming removed 5 bases at V and 9 bases at J, with 10 bases between. Germline lookup yields CDR1 SEHNR and CDR2 FQNEAQ (reference sequence). CDR3 in amino acids: CASSRSISQYF. The CDR3 DNA sequence: TGTGCCAGCAGCCGATCCATTTCCCAGTACTTC.

Turning to this clonotype: One base away lies a much larger clone, so this may be a sequencing read error. The chain uses TRBV12-3 or TRBV12-4 and TRBJ2-5; 9 bases map to TRBD1. With V trimmed by 5 bases and J by 4 bases, 17 bases remained unmatched. CDR3 length: 18 amino acids. Here the CDR3 reads CASSRGTGKSVGLETQYF. In nucleotides, the CDR3 is TGTGCCAGCAGTCGCGGGACAGGGAAGTCAGTGGGGCTAGAGACCCAGTACTTC.

V is TRBV10-3 and J is TRBJ2-1, with 8 bases that match TRBD1. The trim removed 6 bases at V and 5 bases at J, leaving 3 bases unmatched. The CDR3 covers 13 residues. Germline assignment: CDR1 ENHRY and CDR2 SYGVKD. CDR3 nucleotides: TGTGCCATCAGGGAACAGGGGGACAATGAGCAGTTCTTC. Translating gives CAIREQGDNEQFF.

This clonotype showed up just a few times. The chain has TRBV6-5 and TRBJ1-1; D is undetermined. The CDR3 length is 15 residues. V was shortened by 6 bases and J by 5 bases, with 19 bases between the two germline ends. Per the germline V gene, CDR1 is MNHEY and CDR2 is SVGAGI. The CDR3 DNA sequence: TGTGCCAGCAGCCCGGCCGGGGAAGGGAGAACTGAAGCTTTCTTT. Translated, it gives CASSPAGEGRTEAFF.

The chain carries TRBV2 and TRBJ1-1; possibly TRBD1 for D (6 bases). In germline, CDR1 is SNHLY, CDR2 FYNNEI. V shed 4 bases and J shed 4 bases, with 16 bases lying between them. The CDR3 covers 15 residues. CDR3 sequence reads: CASSGQQGWGTEAFF. DNA of the CDR3: TGTGCCAGCAGTGGCCAACAGGGTTGGGGCACTGAAGCTTTCTTT.

A single count supports this clonotype. V and J are TRBV20-1 and TRBJ1-3; no clear D. Trimming removed 5 bases at V and 4 bases at J, with 12 bases between. The CDR3 is 13 amino acids. Germline V lookup: CDR1 DFQATT, CDR2 SNEGSKA (reference sequence). CDR3 sequence (DNA): TGCAGTGCTTACTCGGGCTTCGGAAACACCATATATTTT. Its protein is CSAYSGFGNTIYF.